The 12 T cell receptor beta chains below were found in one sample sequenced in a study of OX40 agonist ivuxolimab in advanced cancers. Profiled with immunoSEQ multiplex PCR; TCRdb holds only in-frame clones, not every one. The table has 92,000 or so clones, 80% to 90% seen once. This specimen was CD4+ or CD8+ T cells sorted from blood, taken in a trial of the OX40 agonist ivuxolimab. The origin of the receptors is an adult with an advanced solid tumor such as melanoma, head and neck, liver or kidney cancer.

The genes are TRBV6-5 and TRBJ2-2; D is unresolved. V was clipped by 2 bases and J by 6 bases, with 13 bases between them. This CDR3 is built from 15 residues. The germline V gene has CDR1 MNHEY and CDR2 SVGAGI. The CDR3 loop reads CASSYGVGVAGELFF. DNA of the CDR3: TGTGCCAGCAGTTACGGGGTCGGTGTAGCCGGGGAGCTGTTTTTT.

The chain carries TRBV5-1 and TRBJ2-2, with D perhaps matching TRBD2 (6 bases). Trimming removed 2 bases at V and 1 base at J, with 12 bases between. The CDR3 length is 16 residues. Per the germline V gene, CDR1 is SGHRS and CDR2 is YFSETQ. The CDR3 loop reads CASSFRDSRNTGELFF. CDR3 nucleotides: TGCGCCAGCAGCTTTAGGGACTCCCGGAACACCGGGGAGCTGTTTTTT.

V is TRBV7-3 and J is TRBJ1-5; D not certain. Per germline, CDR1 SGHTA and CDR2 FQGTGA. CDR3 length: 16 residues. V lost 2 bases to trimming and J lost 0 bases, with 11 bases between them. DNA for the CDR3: TGTGCCAGCAGCTTACAGACAACTTATAGCAATCAGCCCCAGCATTTT. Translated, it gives CASSLQTTYSNQPQHF.

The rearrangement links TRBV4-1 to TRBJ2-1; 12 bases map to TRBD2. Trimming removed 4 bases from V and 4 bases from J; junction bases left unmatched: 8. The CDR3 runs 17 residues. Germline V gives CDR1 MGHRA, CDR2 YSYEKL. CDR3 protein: CASSLTRTSGVYNEQFF. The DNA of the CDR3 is TGCGCCAGCAGCCTGACCCGGACTAGCGGGGTATACAATGAGCAGTTCTTC.

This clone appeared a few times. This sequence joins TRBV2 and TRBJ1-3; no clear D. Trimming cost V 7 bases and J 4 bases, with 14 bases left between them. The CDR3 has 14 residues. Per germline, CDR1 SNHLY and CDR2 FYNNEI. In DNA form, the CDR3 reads TGTGCCAGCAACGTAGAGGTATCCGGAAACACCATATATTTT. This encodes CASNVEVSGNTIYF. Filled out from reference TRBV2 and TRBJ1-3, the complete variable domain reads EPEVTQTPSHQVTQMGQEVILRCVPISNHLYFYWYRQILGQKVEFLVSFYNNEISEKSEIFDDQFSVERPDGSNFTLKIRSTKLEDSAMYFCASNVEVSGNTIYFGEGSWLTVV.

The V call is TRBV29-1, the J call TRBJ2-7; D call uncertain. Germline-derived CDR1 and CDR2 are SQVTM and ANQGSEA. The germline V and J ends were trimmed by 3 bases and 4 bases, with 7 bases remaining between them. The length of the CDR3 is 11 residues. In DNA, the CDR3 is TGCAGCGTTGAGGTTGGGTACGAGCAGTACTTC. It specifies CSVEVGYEQYF.

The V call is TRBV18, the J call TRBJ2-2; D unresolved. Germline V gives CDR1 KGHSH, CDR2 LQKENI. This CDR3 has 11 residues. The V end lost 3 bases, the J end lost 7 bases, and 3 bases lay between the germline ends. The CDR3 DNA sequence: TGTGCCAGCTCACCCATCGGGGAGCTGTTTTTT. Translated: CASSPIGELFF.

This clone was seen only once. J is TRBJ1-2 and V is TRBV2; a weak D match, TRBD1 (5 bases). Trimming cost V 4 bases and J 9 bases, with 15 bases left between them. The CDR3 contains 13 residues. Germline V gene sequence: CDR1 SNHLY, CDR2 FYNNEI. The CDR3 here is CASSVRDRESYTF. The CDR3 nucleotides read TGTGCCAGCAGTGTCCGGGACCGGGAAAGCTACACCTTC.

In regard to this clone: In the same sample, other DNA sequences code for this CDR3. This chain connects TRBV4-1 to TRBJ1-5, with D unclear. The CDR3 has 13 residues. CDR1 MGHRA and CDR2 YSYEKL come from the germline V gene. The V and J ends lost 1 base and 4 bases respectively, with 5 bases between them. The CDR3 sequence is CASSQVENQPQHF. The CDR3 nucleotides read TGCGCCAGCAGCCAAGTGGAGAATCAGCCCCAGCATTTT.

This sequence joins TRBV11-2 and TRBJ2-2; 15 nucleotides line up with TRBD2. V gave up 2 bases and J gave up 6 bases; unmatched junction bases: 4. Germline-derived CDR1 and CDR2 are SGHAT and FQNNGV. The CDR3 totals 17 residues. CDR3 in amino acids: CASSLPGLAGGPGELFF. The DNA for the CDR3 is TGTGCCAGCAGCTTACCGGGACTAGCGGGAGGTCCCGGGGAGCTGTTTTTT.

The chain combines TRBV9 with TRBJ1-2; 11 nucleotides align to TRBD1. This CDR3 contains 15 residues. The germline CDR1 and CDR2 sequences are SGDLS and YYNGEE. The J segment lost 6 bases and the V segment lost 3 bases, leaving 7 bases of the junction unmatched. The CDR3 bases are TGTGCCAGCAGCGGGGGACAGGGGGGACCCCATGGCTACACCTTC. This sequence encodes CASSGGQGGPHGYTF. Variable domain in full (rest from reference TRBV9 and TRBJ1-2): DSGVTQTPKHLITATGQRVTLRCSPRSGDLSVYWYQQSLDQGLQFLIQYYNGEERAKGNILERFSAQQFPDLHSELNLSSLELGDSALYFCASSGGQGGPHGYTFGSGTRLTVV.

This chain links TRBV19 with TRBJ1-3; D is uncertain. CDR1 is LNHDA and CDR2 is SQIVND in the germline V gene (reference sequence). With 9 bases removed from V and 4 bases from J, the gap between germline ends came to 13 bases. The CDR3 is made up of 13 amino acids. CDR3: CASHLGRGNTIYF. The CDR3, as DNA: TGTGCCAGCCACCTCGGCCGCGGAAACACCATATATTTT. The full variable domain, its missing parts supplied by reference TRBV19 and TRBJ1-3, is DGGITQSPKYLFRKEGQNVTLSCEQNLNHDAMYWYRQDPGQGLRLIYYSQIVNDFQKGDIAEGYSVSREKKESFPLTVTSAQKNPTAFYLCASHLGRGNTIYFGEGSWLTVV.